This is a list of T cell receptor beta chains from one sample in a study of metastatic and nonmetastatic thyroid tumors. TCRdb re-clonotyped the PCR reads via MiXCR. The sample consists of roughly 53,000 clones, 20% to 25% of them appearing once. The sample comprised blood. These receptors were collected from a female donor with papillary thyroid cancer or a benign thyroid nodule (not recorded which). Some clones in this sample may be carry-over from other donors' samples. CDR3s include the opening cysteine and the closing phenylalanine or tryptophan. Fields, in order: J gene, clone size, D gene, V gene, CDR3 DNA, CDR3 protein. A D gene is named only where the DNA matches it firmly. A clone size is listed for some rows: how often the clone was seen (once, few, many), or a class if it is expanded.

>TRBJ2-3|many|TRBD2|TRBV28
TGTGCCAGCAGTATTGCCGGGACTAGCGGGAGGGGGTCAGATACGCAGTATTTT
CASSIAGTSGRGSDTQYF
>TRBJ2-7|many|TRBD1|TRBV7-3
TGTGCCAGCAGCTTAACCGGGACAGGGTCCGAGCAGTACTTC
CASSLTGTGSEQYF
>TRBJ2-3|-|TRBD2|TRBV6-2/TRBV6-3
TGTGCCAGCAGTGATTATAGCGGGATCACAGATACGCAGTATTTT
CASSDYSGITDTQYF
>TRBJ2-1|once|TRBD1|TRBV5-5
TGTGCCAGCAGCCTAGGACAGGGTCAGTTCTTC
CASSLGQGQFF
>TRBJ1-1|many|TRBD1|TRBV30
TGTGCCTGGAGTCCTGATCGACAGGGGGGGCCTGAAGCTTTCTTT
CAWSPDRQGGPEAFF
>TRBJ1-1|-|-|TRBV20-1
TGCAGTGCTAGCACCCAGCAAACGGGGGGCCCGAACACTGAAGCTTTCTTT
CSASTQQTGGPNTEAFF
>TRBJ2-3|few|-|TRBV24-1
TGTGCCACCGCAGTGGTTCCTTCGTCAGATACGCAGTATTTT
CATAVVPSSDTQYF
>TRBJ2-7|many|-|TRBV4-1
TGCGCCAGCAGCCAAGGTAGCTTACCTACCTACGAGCAGTACTTC
CASSQGSLPTYEQYF
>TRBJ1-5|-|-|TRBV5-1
TGCGCCAGCAGCCTACACCAAGGCGGGGTTCAGCCCCAGCATTTT
CASSLHQGGVQPQHF
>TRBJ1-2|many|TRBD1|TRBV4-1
TGCGCCAGCAGCCAACAGGGGGACGGCTATGGCTACACCTTC
CASSQQGDGYGYTF
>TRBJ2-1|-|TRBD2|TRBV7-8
TGTGCCAGCGGAATTGCCTGGGGACTAGCGGGAAACAATGAGCAGTTCTTC
CASGIAWGLAGNNEQFF
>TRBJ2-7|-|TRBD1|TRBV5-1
TGCGCCAGCGTCTTCAGGACAGGGGACTCCTACGAGCAGTACTTC
CASVFRTGDSYEQYF
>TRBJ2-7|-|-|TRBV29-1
TGCACCGTACCGGGACATGGAGCCTACGAGCAGTACTTC
CTVPGHGAYEQYF
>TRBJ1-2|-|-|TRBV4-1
TGCGCCAGCAAGCCCTCCGAGGCAGCAGGGCCCCTATCGGGTGGCTACACCTTC
CASKPSEAAGPLSGGYTF
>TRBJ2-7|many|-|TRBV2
TGTGCCAGCGCGGGACAAATCTACGAGCAGTACTTC
CASAGQIYEQYF
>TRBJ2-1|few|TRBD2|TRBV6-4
TGTGCCAGCAGTGGTACATGGGGCCAGTGCGGGAGATTCGGTGAGCAGTTCTTC
CASSGTWGQCGRFGEQFF
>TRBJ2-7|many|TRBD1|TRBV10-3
TGTGCCACGTGCTTATCTGGGACAGGGGACTCCTACGAGCAGTACTTC
CATCLSGTGDSYEQYF
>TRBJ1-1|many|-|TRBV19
TGTGCCAGTAGTACCCGCTTTGGCACTGAAGCTTTCTTT
CASSTRFGTEAFF
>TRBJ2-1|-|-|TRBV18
TGTGCCAGCTCTGGACAAATTGACAATGAGCAGCTCTTC
CASSGQIDNEQLF
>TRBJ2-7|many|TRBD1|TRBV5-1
TGCGCCAGCAGCTCCACCCCGGGACAGGGGTACGAGCAGTACTTC
CASSSTPGQGYEQYF
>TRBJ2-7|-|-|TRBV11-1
TGTGCCAGCAGCTTAAGTTTCCACGAGCAGTACTTC
CASSLSFHEQYF
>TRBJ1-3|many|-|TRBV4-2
TGTGCCAGCAGCCGAGGCCTGGGAAACACCATATATTTT
CASSRGLGNTIYF
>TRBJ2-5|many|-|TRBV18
TGTGCCAGCTCACCCGCGGCCAAAGAGACCCAGTACTTC
CASSPAAKETQYF
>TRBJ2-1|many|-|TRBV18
TGTGCCAGCTCACCACCGCCTAAGAGTGAGCAGTTCTTC
CASSPPPKSEQFF
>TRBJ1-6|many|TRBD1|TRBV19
TGTGCCAGTAGTATCCAGACAGGGGATAATTCACCCCTCCACTTT
CASSIQTGDNSPLHF
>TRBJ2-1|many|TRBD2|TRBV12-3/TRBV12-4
TGTGCCACTATACCGCTAGCGGGAGGCCTCAATGAGCAGTTCTTC
CATIPLAGGLNEQFF
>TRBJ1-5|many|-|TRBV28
TGTGCCAGCGCGGGAGGGCTAGGCAATCAGCCCCAGCATTTT
CASAGGLGNQPQHF
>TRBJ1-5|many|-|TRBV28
TGTGCCAGCAGCCTACCACAGGGTAGGCAGCCCCAGCATTTT
CASSLPQGRQPQHF
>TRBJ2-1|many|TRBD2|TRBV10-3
TGTGCCAGCTCGATTACTAGCGGGAGGGGGGATGAGCAGTTCTTC
CASSITSGRGDEQFF
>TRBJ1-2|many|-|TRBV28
TGTGCCAGCAGTTCCGGGACGGCTAACTATGGCTACACCTTC
CASSSGTANYGYTF
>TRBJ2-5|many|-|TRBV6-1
TGTGCCAGCACCCGCGAGGGGAGAGAGACCCAGTACTTC
CASTREGRETQYF
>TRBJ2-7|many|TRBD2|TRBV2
TGTGCCAGCAGTCATAATAGCGGGAGGGGCTACGAGCAGTACTTC
CASSHNSGRGYEQYF
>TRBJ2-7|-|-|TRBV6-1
TGTGCCAGCACCGCCATGGGAGCCCACGAGCAATACTTC
CASTAMGAHEQYF
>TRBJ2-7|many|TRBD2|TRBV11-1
TGTGCCAGCAGCTCGGGACTAGCGGGAAGATCCTACGAGCAGTACTTC
CASSSGLAGRSYEQYF
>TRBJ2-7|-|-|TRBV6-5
TGTGCCAGACTGGGGCGGACAGCAATTCGACCTCCCGGGGGGGAGCAGTACTTC
CARLGRTAIRPPGGEQYF
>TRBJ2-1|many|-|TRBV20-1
TGCAGTGCTAGAGGAGAGGGGGTGGGTGAGCAGTTCTTC
CSARGEGVGEQFF
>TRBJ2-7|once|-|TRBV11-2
TGTGCCAGCAGCTTAGGTCTTAGCTCTTTCTACGAGCAGTACTTC
CASSLGLSSFYEQYF
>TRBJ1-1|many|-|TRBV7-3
TGTGCCAGCAGCTTAATAGGTGGGGGTCGCACTGAAGCTTTCTTT
CASSLIGGGRTEAFF
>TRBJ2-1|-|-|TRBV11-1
TGTGCCAGAAGATTAGTTATTAGCGGCTCCTACAATGAGCAGTTCTTC
CARRLVISGSYNEQFF
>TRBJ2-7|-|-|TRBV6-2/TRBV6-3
TGTGCCAGCAGTGGCGCAGCGCATTTCTACGAGCAGTACTTC
CASSGAAHFYEQYF
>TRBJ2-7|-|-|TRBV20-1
TGCAGTGCTAGTCCGGCAGGTTTTATCTTCTACGAGCAGTACTTC
CSASPAGFIFYEQYF
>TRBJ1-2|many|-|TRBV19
TGTGCCAGTAGTCCGGGGCCCTCTAGAAGCTACACCTTC
CASSPGPSRSYTF
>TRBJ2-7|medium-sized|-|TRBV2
TGTGCCAGCAGCGAGGTCTACGAGCAGTACTTC
CASSEVYEQYF
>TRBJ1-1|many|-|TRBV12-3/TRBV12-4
TGTGCCAGCAGCCTCTTTTATGCTGAAGCTTTCTTT
CASSLFYAEAFF
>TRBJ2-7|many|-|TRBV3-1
TGTGCCAGCAGCCAATTTCTCAGGGACTCCTACGAGCAGTACTTC
CASSQFLRDSYEQYF
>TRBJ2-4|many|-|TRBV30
TGTGCCTGGAGTGTTAAGGGCGCGGGTCATAGCATTCAGTACTTC
CAWSVKGAGHSIQYF
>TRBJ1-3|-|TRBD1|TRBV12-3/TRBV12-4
TGTGCCAGCAGTCCACAGGGGTTCTCTGGAAACACCATATATTTT
CASSPQGFSGNTIYF
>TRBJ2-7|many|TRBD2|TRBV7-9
TGTGCCAGCAGCTTAGCCCCGGGACTATCATACGAGCAGTACTTC
CASSLAPGLSYEQYF
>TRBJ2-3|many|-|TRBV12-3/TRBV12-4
TGTGCCAGCAGTTTAAGTCAGCCCACAGATACGCAGTATTTT
CASSLSQPTDTQYF
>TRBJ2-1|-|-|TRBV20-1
TGCAGTGCTCACCCCTTTATCGGGTCGGTCAATGAGCAGTTCTTC
CSAHPFIGSVNEQFF